This T cell receptor (beta chain) derives from a study of CD8+ T cells in alopecia areata. Regarding the study as a whole: Patients displayed less clarity in TCR sharing than mice, a finding possibly related to HLA.

RNA extraction was followed by reverse transcription into cDNA, which acted as the sequencing template. Assay used: immunoSEQ multiplex PCR; TCRdb lists only in-frame clones, some missing. Of around 34,000 clones listed, 55% are singletons. V dropped 3 bases and J dropped 0 bases, with 12 bases sitting between them. Germline V CDR1 and CDR2: SGDLS, YYNGEE. The CDR3 covers 15 residues. This clone was detected only a few times. Its antigen remains unknown. Lesional scalp punch biopsies and peripheral blood came from alopecia areata patients. V gene TRBV9 combines with J gene TRBJ1-2; unclear D gene. This TCR was sampled from a human donor with alopecia areata. Sequencing was performed on NKG2D-high CD8+ T cells sorted from blood. CDR3 nucleotide sequence: TGTGCCAGCAGCGCGGGAACCCTCTCTAACTATGGCTACACCTTC. Translated, it gives CASSAGTLSNYGYTF.